The 5 T cell receptor beta chains listed next were all sequenced from one sample in a study of blood T cell repertoires in COVID-19. Assay: immunoSEQ multiplex PCR; the TCRdb copy retains only in-frame clones and omits some. The table has 360,000 or so clones, less than 90% seen once; the top ten hold about 3%. The sample comprised PBMCs or T cells enriched from blood (not recorded which). The receptors shown here come from a woman in her twenties or thirties who had recovered from COVID-19.

The CDR3 bases are TGTGCCACCAGCAGAGATCGGGACTCCTCCTACGAGCAGTACTTC. It encodes CATSRDRDSSYEQYF. The V call is TRBV15, the J call TRBJ2-7; D is possibly TRBD2 (6 bases). The CDR3 length is 15 residues. Germline assignment: CDR1 LNHNV and CDR2 YYDKDF (reference sequence). V lost 0 bases and J lost 0, with 9 bases in between.

The rearrangement links TRBV11-2 to TRBJ2-2, with 14 bases that match TRBD2. Germline CDR1 and CDR2: SGHAT and FQNNGV. V gave up 3 bases and J gave up 5 bases; unmatched junction bases: 5. The CDR3 contains 17 residues. The CDR3 protein is CASSFGTSGRGTGELFF. The CDR3 nucleotides are TGTGCCAGCAGCTTCGGGACTAGCGGGAGAGGTACCGGGGAGCTGTTTTTT.

CDR3: CARLRGGNSPLHF. In DNA, the CDR3 is TGTGCCAGACTCCGGGGGGGCAATTCACCCCTCCACTTT. The chain is built from TRBV6-4 and TRBJ1-6; a possible D gene is TRBD1 (6 bases). Trimming shortened V by 9 bases and J by 7 bases, and 13 bases separated the two germline ends. The CDR3 totals 13 residues. Germline values: CDR1 MRHNA, CDR2 SNTAGT.

Worth noting for this clone: Other DNA sequences in this specimen translate into the identical CDR3. This rearrangement joins TRBV7-9 to TRBJ1-4; 12 nucleotides align to TRBD1. Germline CDR1 reads SEHNR; CDR2 reads FQNEAQ (reference sequence). This CDR3 spans 16 amino acids. The junction had 4 bases not matched to a gene; V was cut back by 5 bases and J by 3 bases. This CDR3 reads CASSPGQGAANEKLFF. The CDR3, as DNA: TGTGCCAGCAGCCCGGGACAGGGGGCGGCTAATGAAAAACTGTTTTTT. Full variable domain (outside the CDR3, taken from reference TRBV7-9 and TRBJ1-4): DTGVSQNPRHKITKRGQNVTFRCDPISEHNRLYWYRQTLGQGPEFLTYFQNEAQLEKSRLLSDRFSAERPKGSFSTLEIQRTEQGDSAMYLCASSPGQGAANEKLFFGSGTQLSVL.

The J gene is TRBJ2-1, the V gene TRBV11-3, with D possibly matching TRBD2 (5 bases). The V gene lost 1 base and the J gene lost 3 bases, with 10 bases spanning the gap. The germline CDR1 and CDR2 sequences are SGHNT and YENEEA. This CDR3 comprises 15 residues. In nucleotides, the CDR3 is TGTGCCAGCAGCTTAGCCGCCGGGATCTACAATGAGCAGTTCTTC. This gives the protein CASSLAAGIYNEQFF.